This T cell receptor beta chain was retrieved from a study of blood T cell repertoires in COVID-19. Study as a whole: Spain, Italy and the United States supplied samples that represented acute and convalescent COVID-19. Nucleic acid was either cDNA or gDNA, and it came from T cells, B-cell-depleted T cells, or PBMCs.

This CDR3 has 13 residues. The V end lost 5 bases, the J end lost 6 bases, and 10 bases lay between the germline ends. Germline V gives CDR1 SEHNR, CDR2 FQNEAQ (reference sequence). Source study methods: Researchers report that nucleated cell counts were estimated from reference gene primer amplification. TCRdb's table, derived via immunoSEQ multiplex PCR, lists solely in-frame clones and lacks some. V and J calls and clone size are copied from that table; D and trimming were computed from the DNA. The table lists about 78,000 clones, around nine tenths of them singletons. The chain employs TRBV7-9 and TRBJ2-2; no firm D call. The clonotype comes from a man in his forties or fifties with active or convalescent COVID-19. Sequenced: peripheral blood. The CDR3, as DNA: TGTGCCAGCAGCAACTTCGAGGCCGGGGAGCTGTTTTTT. It specifies CASSNFEAGELFF.